The 32 T cell receptor beta chains in this list originate from one sample, sequenced in a study of identical twins. A single record per CDR3 protein comes from TCRdb applying MiXCR to the 5' RACE reads. The table lists fewer than 250,000 distinct CDR3 sequences, about 7.5% of them singletons. In addition, the sample was reused for a study of yellow fever vaccine responses in identical twins.

The sequencing sample was made of memory (CD45RO+) T cells sorted from blood. These receptors originate from a woman under 30 in good health.

This clonotype was observed a few times. The rearrangement joins TRBV5-1 to TRBJ2-3; perhaps TRBD2 as D (6 bases). Trimming took 3 bases from V and 0 from J, leaving 14 bases between them. The CDR3 length is 16 residues. Germline CDR1 reads SGHRS; CDR2 reads YFSETQ. Here the CDR3 DNA reads TGCGCCAGCAGCTGGGGGACTGACCCTAGCACAGATACGCAGTATTTT. Translation gives CASSWGTDPSTDTQYF.

This clonotype showed up just a few times. The rearrangement links TRBV7-2 to TRBJ1-4; D might be TRBD1 (5 bases). The CDR3 loop spans 15 amino acids. The V end was cut by 1 base, the J end by 4 bases, with 10 bases between. Germline values: CDR1 SGHTA, CDR2 FQGNSA. For the CDR3, the DNA is TGTGCCAGCAGCTTAGGATGGGGGTTTAATGAAAAACTGTTTTTT. Encoded protein: CASSLGWGFNEKLFF.

The chain joins TRBV30 to TRBJ2-1; no clear D gene. This CDR3 spans 12 amino acids. The V end lost 2 bases, the J end lost 9 bases, and 11 bases lay between the germline ends. CDR1 and CDR2 (germline): GTSNPN, SVGIG (reference sequence). CDR3 DNA sequence: TGTGCCTGGAGTTCCCAGCATGGTGAGCAGTTCTTC. Translation gives CAWSSQHGEQFF.

J is TRBJ2-6 and V is TRBV6-2 or TRBV6-3; TRBD2 matches at 15 bases. Trimming at V came to 5 bases and at J to 1 base, leaving 0 bases not matched to a gene. Germline V gives CDR1 MNHEY, CDR2 SVGEGT. This CDR3 spans 17 amino acids. For the CDR3, the DNA is TGTGCCAGCAGTGGGACTAGCGGGAGGTCTGGGGCCAACGTCCTGACTTTC. As protein: CASSGTSGRSGANVLTF.

Ten or more counts support this clonotype. The chain is built from TRBV12-3 or TRBV12-4 and TRBJ1-5; D gene uncertain. Trimming cost V 2 bases and J 5 bases, with 10 bases left between them. This CDR3 spans 14 amino acids. In nucleotides, the CDR3 is TGTGCCAGCAGTTTATATAGCCTCGATCAGCCCCAGCATTTT. Translation: CASSLYSLDQPQHF.

This clonotype was seen at least ten times. V and J are TRBV28 and TRBJ2-1, with D possibly matching TRBD2 (6 bases). V lost 8 bases to trimming and J lost 1 base, with 9 bases between them. The CDR3 length is 13 residues. Germline V gene lookup returns CDR1 MDHEN and CDR2 SYDVKM. The CDR3 spells CASWGVSYNEQFF. The CDR3 coding sequence is TGTGCCAGCTGGGGGGTTTCCTACAATGAGCAGTTCTTC.

CDR3 nucleotide sequence: TGTGCCAGCAGCTTTAGCAGTGGGAACACTGAAGCTTTCTTT. It encodes CASSFSSGNTEAFF. The chain recombines TRBV7-9 with TRBJ1-1; D is unresolved. Trimming pared 3 bases from V and 1 base from J, leaving 9 bases between. CDR3 length: 14 residues. CDR1 is SEHNR, CDR2 FQNEAQ, per germline (reference sequence).

This clonotype was seen ten or more times. V is TRBV29-1 and J is TRBJ2-2; the D is unclear. Germline V CDR1 and CDR2: SQVTM, ANQGSEA. V shed 5 bases and J shed 0 bases, with 10 bases lying between them. The CDR3 consists of 14 residues. DNA of the CDR3: TGCAGCGTTTTGACTTCCGCGAACACCGGGGAGCTGTTTTTT. Translation gives CSVLTSANTGELFF.

This chain's CDR3 is CASSLAITGLTLNTEAFF. CDR3 coding DNA: TGTGCCAGCAGCTTAGCAATTACGGGCCTGACTTTGAACACTGAAGCTTTCTTT. V and J are TRBV7-2 and TRBJ1-1; D unresolved. V dropped 0 bases and J dropped 0 bases, with 17 bases sitting between them. Germline CDR1 SGHTA, CDR2 FQGNSA. This CDR3 comprises 18 residues.

This clonotype appeared a few times. The chain uses TRBV5-6 and TRBJ1-4, with 9 bases identical to TRBD1. The germline gives CDR1 SGHDT, CDR2 YYEEEE. CDR3 length equals 15 residues. Unmatched junction bases numbered 8, after V lost 4 bases and J lost 7 bases. CDR3 nucleotide sequence: TGTGCCAGCAGCCGGTGGGACAGGGAAGGTGAAAAACTGTTTTTT. This codes for CASSRWDREGEKLFF.

This clonotype was found a few times. The CDR3 nucleotides are TGTGCCAGCTCCCAACTAGCGGGAAACTACGAGCAGTACTTC. Protein sequence: CASSQLAGNYEQYF. V and J are TRBV18 and TRBJ2-7; 10 bases are shared with TRBD2. This CDR3 spans 14 amino acids. V gave up 6 bases and J gave up 3 bases; unmatched junction bases: 5. Germline CDR1 KGHSH, CDR2 LQKENI.

The rearrangement uses TRBV7-2 and TRBJ2-1; D gene uncertain. This CDR3 has 14 residues. Germline-derived CDR1 and CDR2 are SGHTA and FQGNSA. V was cut by 1 base and J by 4 bases, with 8 bases left in between. The CDR3 nucleotides read TGTGCCAGCAGCTTAGACCACGGATACAATGAGCAGTTCTTC. Translated, it gives CASSLDHGYNEQFF.

This sequence joins TRBV6-4 and TRBJ2-2; D remains unclear. Germline V gene lookup returns CDR1 MRHNA and CDR2 SNTAGT. CDR3 length: 14 amino acids. The V end was cut by 2 bases, the J end by 4 bases, with 8 bases between. The chain's CDR3 is CASSDDGITGELFF. The CDR3 region has the DNA TGTGCCAGCAGTGACGACGGTATCACCGGGGAGCTGTTTTTT.

This clonotype was observed a handful of times. The chain uses TRBV2 and TRBJ1-4; possibly TRBD1 for D (6 bases). Germline lookup yields CDR1 SNHLY and CDR2 FYNNEI. This CDR3 has 15 amino acids. Trimming stripped 6 bases from V and 4 bases from J, with 15 bases between. The CDR3 reads CASRFTGLGNEKLFF. The CDR3 DNA reads TGTGCCAGCAGGTTTACAGGGCTTGGTAATGAAAAACTGTTTTTT.

The genes are TRBV15 and TRBJ2-5; 11 bases align to TRBD2. From germline, CDR1 is LNHNV and CDR2 YYDKDF (reference sequence). Trimming at V came to 3 bases and at J to 5 bases, leaving 8 bases not matched to a gene. The CDR3 is made up of 16 amino acids. DNA of the CDR3: TGTGCCACCAGCAGCCTTAGCGGGAGGGACGGGGAGACCCAGTACTTC. Encoded protein: CATSSLSGRDGETQYF.

This clonotype showed up just a few times. The chain combines TRBV14 with TRBJ2-3; 14 bases are a match to TRBD2. Germline V gene sequence: CDR1 SGHDN, CDR2 FVKESK. The CDR3 has 17 amino acids. The ends lost 4 bases at V and 0 bases at J; junction bases unmatched: 3. The CDR3 reads CASSRLAGGPSTDTQYF. The CDR3 DNA sequence: TGTGCCAGCAGCCGACTAGCGGGAGGGCCAAGCACAGATACGCAGTATTTT.

This clonotype was counted a few times. As DNA, the CDR3 is TGTGCCAGCAGTGGCTCGGCTAGCGGGTTCAATGAGCAGTTCTTC. Translation gives CASSGSASGFNEQFF. This sequence joins TRBV6-1 and TRBJ2-1; 8 bases are a match to TRBD2. Germline CDR1 and CDR2: MNHNS and SASEGT. V trimming: 4 bases; J trimming: 6 bases; junction bases outside the gene matches: 8. The CDR3 sequence is 15 residues long.

This rearrangement joins TRBV21-1 to TRBJ2-1; TRBD2, as called in the table, went unchecked against the DNA. TRBV21-1 is a recognized pseudogene. This CDR3 comprises 17 residues. For the CDR3, the DNA is TGTGCCAGCAGCAAACCTATAGCGGGAGTTCTTTTCAATGAGCAGTTCTTC. Translating it yields CASSKPIAGVLFNEQFF.

Ten or more counts support this clonotype. V gene TRBV20-1 combines with J gene TRBJ2-3, with 7 bases that match TRBD2. Unmatched junction bases numbered 13, after V lost 4 bases and J lost 6 bases. CDR1 is DFQATT and CDR2 is SNEGSKA in the germline V gene (reference sequence). The CDR3 spans 15 residues. The CDR3 region has the DNA TGCAGTGCTACAATGCTAGCGGTGGTCAGGGATACGCAGTATTTT. Translating it yields CSATMLAVVRDTQYF.

This clonotype was observed many times. This chain joins TRBV20-1 and TRBJ2-1; D not resolved. The germline V gene encodes CDR1 DFQATT and CDR2 SNEGSKA (reference sequence). The CDR3 is 10 residues long. Trimming cost V 7 bases and J 7 bases, with 8 bases left between them. CDR3 nucleotide sequence: TGCAGTGGCACGGGTAATGAGCAGTTCTTC. It codes for CSGTGNEQFF.

This clonotype appeared many times. The chain has TRBV6-1 and TRBJ1-1, with no clear D. Germline CDR1 and CDR2: MNHNS and SASEGT. Trimming stripped 5 bases from V and 0 bases from J, with 10 bases between. The CDR3 is 14 amino acids. The CDR3: CASSPGRMNTEAFF. In nucleotides, the CDR3 is TGTGCCAGCAGTCCCGGACGGATGAACACTGAAGCTTTCTTT.

The chain couples TRBV6-5 to TRBJ2-3; D is ambiguous. The CDR3 runs to 13 residues. Per the germline V gene, CDR1 is MNHEY and CDR2 is SVGAGI. The V gene lost 1 base and the J gene lost 3 bases, with 5 bases spanning the gap. The DNA of the CDR3 is TGTGCCAGCAGTTACTGGAAAACAGATACGCAGTATTTT. Its protein is CASSYWKTDTQYF.

This clonotype was observed a few times. The V and J genes are TRBV5-6 and TRBJ2-1; D possibly corresponds to TRBD2 (5 bases). CDR1 SGHDT and CDR2 YYEEEE come from the germline V gene. The CDR3 is made up of 14 amino acids. V lost 0 bases, J lost 7 bases, and 11 bases lay in between. DNA of the CDR3: TGTGCCAGCAGCTTGGTCGGGGTCGGGAATGAGCAGTTCTTC. Its protein product is CASSLVGVGNEQFF.

This chain links TRBV2 with TRBJ2-7; 8 bases are a match to TRBD1. Germline CDR1 is SNHLY and CDR2 is FYNNEI. The J segment lost 5 bases and the V segment lost 8 bases, leaving 14 bases of the junction unmatched. The CDR3 loop spans 15 amino acids. The CDR3 region is CASLGPGQGRNEQYF. CDR3 DNA sequence: TGTGCCAGCCTGGGGCCCGGACAGGGAAGAAACGAGCAGTACTTC.

The gene calls are TRBV5-6 and TRBJ2-3; D may be TRBD1 (5 bases). The CDR3 is 16 amino acids. V lost 0 bases to trimming and J lost 2 bases, with 13 bases between them. Germline V lookup: CDR1 SGHDT, CDR2 YYEEEE. The CDR3 coding sequence is TGTGCCAGCAGCTTGGTGGGCAGGGATCACACAGATACGCAGTATTTT. As protein: CASSLVGRDHTDTQYF.

This clonotype was detected only once. V usage is TRBV7-6 and J usage is TRBJ2-5; no definite D call. The V end was cut by 5 bases, the J end by 2 bases, with 12 bases between. In germline, CDR1 is SGHVS, CDR2 FNYEAQ. This CDR3 is built from 14 residues. The CDR3 sequence: CASSTQLTQETQYF. DNA for the CDR3: TGTGCCAGCAGCACCCAACTGACACAAGAGACCCAGTACTTC.

Comment on this clonotype: A read error may explain this, as a much larger clone is one base away. The chain links TRBV20-1 to TRBJ2-1; D is undetermined. Trimming took 4 bases from V and 4 from J, leaving 2 bases between them. Germline V lookup: CDR1 DFQATT, CDR2 SNEGSKA (reference sequence). This CDR3 spans 10 amino acids. The CDR3 is CSATYNEQFF. The CDR3 bases are TGCAGTGCTACGTACAATGAGCAGTTCTTC.

This clonotype was seen a few times. The chain carries TRBV7-8 and TRBJ2-5; weak D call: TRBD1 (5 bases). Germline CDR1 and CDR2: SGHVS and FQNEAQ. Trimming stripped 5 bases from V and 7 bases from J, with 14 bases between. The CDR3 is made up of 13 amino acids. Here the CDR3 reads CASSEDRRGTQYF. The CDR3 DNA sequence: TGTGCCAGCAGCGAAGACAGACGCGGGACCCAGTACTTC.

This clonotype appeared many times. The chain joins TRBV12-3 or TRBV12-4 to TRBJ1-1, with D tentatively TRBD1 (5 bases). This CDR3 spans 13 amino acids. V lost 6 bases and J 0 bases, leaving 8 bases between the germline ends. This chain's CDR3 is CASSWGVNTEAFF. CDR3 in DNA: TGTGCCAGCAGCTGGGGGGTGAACACTGAAGCTTTCTTT.

The chain has TRBV2 and TRBJ1-5; 7 bases are shared with TRBD1. J gave up 7 bases and V 5 bases, and 11 bases lay outside the gene matches. Looked up from germline, CDR1 is SNHLY and CDR2 is FYNNEI. The CDR3 covers 15 residues. The CDR3 loop is CASSIPDRVGQPQHF. In DNA form, the CDR3 reads TGTGCCAGCAGTATACCTGACAGGGTGGGACAGCCCCAGCATTTT.

J is TRBJ2-7 and V is TRBV28, with 10 bases aligning to TRBD1. J was trimmed by 3 bases and V by 7 bases; bases with no gene match: 9. Per germline, CDR1 MDHEN and CDR2 SYDVKM. The CDR3 is made up of 15 amino acids. CDR3 coding DNA: TGTGCCAGCACCGAGGGGACAGGGGAGTACTACGAGCAGTACTTC. Its protein is CASTEGTGEYYEQYF.

The genes are TRBV5-1 and TRBJ2-7; maybe TRBD1 (6 bases). Germline CDR1 is SGHRS and CDR2 is YFSETQ. V lost 9 bases and J 3 bases, leaving 16 bases between the germline ends. The CDR3 consists of 13 residues. In DNA, the CDR3 is TGCGCCAAGACCGCAGGGGAGTTCTACGAGCAGTACTTC. Amino acid sequence: CAKTAGEFYEQYF.